Following are 22 T cell receptor beta chains from one sample sequenced in a study of post-analysis software for immune sequencing data. Prepared TCR beta cDNA libraries contained unique molecular identifiers. TCRdb used MiXCR to reprocess the PCR reads, holding one entry per CDR3 protein. Of 250,000 to 300,000 distinct CDR3 sequences in the sample, roughly a third were seen once. Study-level results: Roughly 5 TRBV segments, including TRBV5-6, TRBV5-1 and TRBV20-1, were more frequent in patients than controls.

These receptors have no identified antigens. The sample consisted of blood. Source of these receptors: a girl aged 10 to 17 with multiple sclerosis.

This clonotype was seen a few times. The gene calls are TRBV29-1 and TRBJ2-4; 8 nucleotides line up with TRBD2. The DNA matches TRBJ2-5 better at its end, which makes the J call doubtful. The CDR3 consists of 14 residues. From germline, CDR1 is SQVTM and CDR2 ANQGSEA. The DNA for the CDR3 is TGCAGCGTCGGGGGGGTAATGACCGGAGAGACCCAGTACTTC. Translating gives CSVGGVMTGETQYF.

V gene TRBV30 combines with J gene TRBJ2-5, with D possibly being TRBD2 (5 bases). Between the trimmed V and J ends, which lost 4 bases and 1 base, there was a span of 13 bases. Germline values: CDR1 GTSNPN, CDR2 SVGIG (reference sequence). The CDR3 runs to 14 residues. The CDR3 nucleotides are TGTGCCTGGACGGGGAAGGGCATCCAAGAGACCCAGTACTTC. Encoded protein: CAWTGKGIQETQYF.

This chain joins TRBV29-1 and TRBJ2-7; possible D gene TRBD1, 6 bases. The CDR3 covers 14 residues. Germline CDR1 reads SQVTM; CDR2 reads ANQGSEA. The germline V and J ends were trimmed by 5 bases and 0 bases, with 14 bases remaining between them. CDR3 region: CSVSRQASSYEQYF. In nucleotides, the CDR3 is TGCAGCGTTAGTCGACAGGCCAGCTCCTACGAGCAGTACTTC.

Concerning this clonotype itself: This may be a read error: a much more frequent sequence differs by one nucleotide. The chain uses TRBV4-2 and TRBJ2-7; D could derive from TRBD1 or TRBD2 (5 bases each). The length of the CDR3 is 13 residues. Trimming removed 4 bases at V and 4 bases at J, with 11 bases between. Germline CDR1 is LGHNA and CDR2 is YNFKEQ. CDR3 region: CASSPGEGYEQYF. CDR3 DNA: TGTGCCAGCAGCCCCGGAGAGGGGTACGAGCAGTACTTC.

The chain links TRBV18 to TRBJ1-2; the D is unclear. Trimming removed 2 bases at V and 5 bases at J, with 9 bases between. The CDR3 has 13 residues. CDR1 KGHSH and CDR2 LQKENI come from the germline V gene. The CDR3 DNA sequence: TGTGCCAGCTCACCATCACGTGAATATGGCTACACCTTC. This sequence encodes CASSPSREYGYTF.

This clonotype was counted many times. The V gene is TRBV7-2, the J gene TRBJ2-3, with D perhaps TRBD1 or TRBD2 (5 bases each). The germline gives CDR1 SGHTA, CDR2 FQGNSA. V was cut by 6 bases and J by 3 bases, with 13 bases left in between. The CDR3 is 14 amino acids. The CDR3 spells CASRGPIETDTQYF. The CDR3 DNA reads as TGTGCCAGCAGGGGACCGATAGAAACAGATACGCAGTATTTT. Drawing the rest from reference TRBV7-2 and TRBJ2-3, the complete variable domain is GAGVSQSPSNKVTEKGKDVELRCDPISGHTALYWYRQSLGQGLEFLIYFQGNSAPDKSGLPSDRFSAERTGGSVSTLTIQRTQQEDSAVYLCASRGPIETDTQYFGPGTRLTVL.

This clonotype was detected a few times. A much larger clonotype is one base distant, so this may be a read error. The chain uses TRBV15 and TRBJ2-5, with D possibly being TRBD2 (6 bases). CDR1 is LNHNV, CDR2 YYDKDF, per germline (reference sequence). Trimming stripped 3 bases from V and 1 base from J, with 9 bases between. This CDR3 comprises 14 residues. The CDR3 loop reads CATSRWDSQETQYF. The DNA for the CDR3 is TGTGCCACCAGCAGGTGGGACTCCCAAGAGACCCAGTACTTC.

This clonotype came up many times. DNA of the CDR3: TGTGCCAGCAGCTCCCGCCTACTAGCGGGAGGACACAATGAGCAGTTCTTC. Translation: CASSSRLLAGGHNEQFF. The chain joins TRBV11-1 to TRBJ2-1; the match to TRBD2 covers 12 bases. Unmatched junction bases numbered 9, after V lost 4 bases and J lost 5 bases. Germline V lookup: CDR1 SGHAT, CDR2 FQDESV (reference sequence). This CDR3 spans 17 amino acids.

Notes on this clonotype: The junction differs from germline at one of its ends, possibly a read error. V usage is TRBV12-3 or TRBV12-4 and J usage is TRBJ1-6; the D is unclear. The CDR3 extends over 16 amino acids. CDR3 bases: TGTGTCAGCAGTACGACGTCAGGCTCCTATAATTCACCCCTCCACTTT. Its translation: CVSSTTSGSYNSPLHF.

To note about this clonotype: Possible read error: a much larger clone is one base away. J is TRBJ2-7 and V is TRBV28, with 9 bases lining up with TRBD1. The CDR3 consists of 16 residues. Germline-derived CDR1 and CDR2 are MDHEN and SYDVKM. Trimming cost V 6 bases and J 9 bases; bases outside gene matches: 18. The CDR3 reads CASSIAPGQGPRGQYF. CDR3 in DNA: TGTGCCAGCAGCATAGCCCCGGGACAGGGTCCACGGGGGCAGTACTTC.

Only a few counts were recorded for this clonotype. Possible read error: a much larger clone is one base away. This chain connects TRBV29-1 to TRBJ2-7, with a possible D match to TRBD1 (5 bases). V was cut by 7 bases and J by 5 bases, with 15 bases left in between. Germline-derived CDR1 and CDR2 are SQVTM and ANQGSEA. The length of the CDR3 is 12 residues. CDR3 residues: CSGLQARHEQYF. CDR3 DNA sequence: TGCAGCGGTTTACAGGCCAGGCACGAGCAGTACTTC.

The table lists this clonotype with many counts. Here the CDR3 DNA reads TGTGCCAGCAGCCAACCGGGGGCGCAGAGCTATGGCTACACCTTC. Protein: CASSQPGAQSYGYTF. V and J are TRBV14 and TRBJ1-2; a possible D gene is TRBD1 (6 bases). V was shortened by 2 bases and J by 4 bases, with 14 bases between the two germline ends. Germline CDR1 is SGHDN and CDR2 is FVKESK. The CDR3 covers 15 residues.

This clonotype was counted only a few times. This sequence may be a read error, since a much larger clone differs from it by one base. V gene TRBV12-3 or TRBV12-4 combines with J gene TRBJ2-1; D perhaps matches TRBD2 (6 bases). CDR3 length: 12 amino acids. Trimming removed 5 bases from V and 9 bases from J, with 11 bases in between. The CDR3 nucleotides are TGTGCCAGCAGTCGACTAGGAGGTGAGCAGTTCTTC. Protein: CASSRLGGEQFF.

This clonotype was observed once. The V gene is TRBV5-1, the J gene TRBJ2-6, with 7 nucleotides matching TRBD1. The V gene's germline CDR1 is SGHRS and CDR2 YFSETQ. CDR3 length equals 17 residues. With 5 bases clipped from V and 0 bases from J, the junction kept 8 bases outside the gene matches. In DNA, the CDR3 is TGCGCCAGCAGTAAAGGGACAGTCGTCTCTGGGGCCAACGTCCTGACTTTC. It specifies CASSKGTVVSGANVLTF.

The rearrangement uses TRBV5-1 and TRBJ2-4; D not certain. The J call is uncertain, as TRBJ2-5 better fits the DNA end. Germline V lookup: CDR1 SGHRS, CDR2 YFSETQ. This CDR3 contains 15 residues. The CDR3 DNA follows: TGCGCCAGCAGCTTGTTCCAGTCGCCTCAAGAGACCCAGTACTTC. It encodes CASSLFQSPQETQYF.

This clonotype was seen only a few times. This chain links TRBV29-1 with TRBJ1-1; D gene ambiguous. The CDR3 loop spans 11 amino acids. From germline, CDR1 is SQVTM and CDR2 ANQGSEA. V was cut by 7 bases and J by 8 bases, with 14 bases left in between. CDR3 in amino acids: CSARGSLEAFF. The CDR3 DNA follows: TGCAGCGCTCGAGGGTCTTTAGAAGCTTTCTTT.

The V call is TRBV11-1, the J call TRBJ2-5; no clear D gene. The ends were cut back, 4 bases at V and 0 bases at J, with 12 bases in the middle. There are 15 residues in the CDR3. The germline gives CDR1 SGHAT, CDR2 FQDESV (reference sequence). The CDR3 sequence is CASSSPGLYQETQYF. CDR3 DNA: TGTGCCAGCAGCTCTCCCGGGTTGTACCAAGAGACCCAGTACTTC.

The table lists this clonotype with many counts. The chain has TRBV9 and TRBJ2-3; D gene ambiguous. Trimming removed 7 bases from V and 5 bases from J, with 11 bases in between. The CDR3 extends over 12 amino acids. From germline, CDR1 is SGDLS and CDR2 YYNGEE. In DNA, the CDR3 is TGTGCCAGCGGTCCTCGGGTAGATACGCAGTATTTT. As protein: CASGPRVDTQYF.

On this clonotype: Possible read error: a much larger clone is one base away. The chain uses TRBV5-1 and TRBJ1-1, with TRBD1 identical over 11 bases. The CDR3 has 14 amino acids. The germline CDR1 and CDR2 sequences are SGHRS and YFSETQ. Germline trimming cut 7 bases from V and 10 bases from J; bases unmatched to any gene: 12. The CDR3 region has the DNA TGCGCCAGCTCGGGGGACGGACAGGGGGCATCAGCTTTCTTT. This sequence encodes CASSGDGQGASAFF.

This chain connects TRBV7-9 to TRBJ2-7; D not certain. Germline V gene data show CDR1 as SEHNR and CDR2 as FQNEAQ (reference sequence). Trimming cost V 1 base and J 2 bases, with 9 bases left between them. The CDR3 covers 14 residues. CDR3 sequence reads: CASSLEAGTYEQYF. For the CDR3, the DNA is TGTGCCAGCAGCTTAGAAGCCGGAACCTACGAGCAGTACTTC. The variable domain in full, with the rest retrieved from reference TRBV7-9 and TRBJ2-7, is DTGVSQNPRHKITKRGQNVTFRCDPISEHNRLYWYRQTLGQGPEFLTYFQNEAQLEKSRLLSDRFSAERPKGSFSTLEIQRTEQGDSAMYLCASSLEAGTYEQYFGPGTRLTVT.

Ten or more counts support this clonotype. The V call is TRBV5-1, the J call TRBJ1-1, with 11 bases aligning to TRBD1. The V gene's germline CDR1 is SGHRS and CDR2 YFSETQ. The J segment lost 2 bases and the V segment lost 4 bases, leaving 4 bases of the junction unmatched. The CDR3 consists of 15 residues. CDR3 DNA sequence: TGCGCCAGCAGCATCGGACAGGGGGCAAACACTGAAGCTTTCTTT. Translated, it gives CASSIGQGANTEAFF.

The chain recombines TRBV13 with TRBJ2-3; D gene uncertain. V was pared by 6 bases and J by 0 bases, with 10 bases between. From germline, CDR1 is PRHDT and CDR2 FYEKMQ (reference sequence). The CDR3 runs to 14 residues. Here the CDR3 DNA reads TGTGCCAGCAGTTGGACGGGTAGCACAGATACGCAGTATTTT. Its protein product is CASSWTGSTDTQYF.